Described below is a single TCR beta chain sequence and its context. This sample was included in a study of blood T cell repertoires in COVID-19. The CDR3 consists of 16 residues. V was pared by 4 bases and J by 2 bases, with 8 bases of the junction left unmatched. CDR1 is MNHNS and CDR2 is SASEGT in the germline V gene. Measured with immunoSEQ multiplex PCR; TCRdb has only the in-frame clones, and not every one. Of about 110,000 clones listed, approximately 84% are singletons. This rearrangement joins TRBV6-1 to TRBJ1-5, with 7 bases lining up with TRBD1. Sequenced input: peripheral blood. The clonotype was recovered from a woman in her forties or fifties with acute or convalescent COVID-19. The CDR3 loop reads CASSVMGTAGNQPQHF. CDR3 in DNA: TGTGCCAGCAGTGTAATGGGGACAGCGGGCAATCAGCCCCAGCATTTT.